The rows below give T cell receptor beta chains drawn from one sample of a study of blood T cell repertoires in COVID-19. Sequencing was performed with immunoSEQ multiplex PCR; in TCRdb, only in-frame clones are kept and a portion is missing. The table includes over 150,000 clones, approximately 86% detected once. Sequencing was carried out using peripheral blood. The receptors derive from a man between 60 and 70 years old with COVID-19, enrolled during active disease. The CDR3 runs from the conserved cysteine through the conserved F or W. A D gene is named only where the DNA matches it firmly. Only part of the rows carry a size: once, few, many, or a class if the clone is expanded.

j_call	d_call	v_call	clone_size	cdr3_aa	cdr3_nt
TRBJ1-2	TRBD1	TRBV28	.	CASRRTGGYGYTF	TGTGCCAGCAGGAGGACAGGGGGCTATGGCTACACCTTC
TRBJ2-7	.	TRBV9	few	CASSVGQGTLYEQYF	TGTGCCAGCAGCGTAGGGCAGGGGACCCTCTACGAGCAGTACTTC
TRBJ1-2	TRBD1	TRBV28	.	CASRRQGASYGYTF	TGTGCCAGCAGGCGACAGGGGGCTAGCTATGGCTACACCTTC
TRBJ2-7	.	TRBV19	.	CASSMAGTFLSYEQYF	TGTGCCAGTAGTATGGCGGGGACGTTCCTCTCCTACGAGCAGTACTTC
TRBJ1-1	TRBD1	TRBV27	.	CASSKGQGGTEAFF	TGTGCCAGCAGCAAGGGACAGGGGGGCACTGAAGCTTTCTTT
TRBJ1-1	.	TRBV28	.	CASLSGLVAFF	TGTGCCAGTCTTTCAGGGTTGGTAGCTTTCTTT
TRBJ1-6	TRBD1	TRBV3-1/TRBV3-2	.	CASSPYPGQGGSPLHF	TGTGCCAGCAGCCCCTACCCCGGACAGGGGGGTTCACCCCTCCACTTT
TRBJ2-1	TRBD1	TRBV6-6	.	CASSYPDRGKYEQFF	TGTGCCAGCAGTTACCCGGACAGGGGAAAATATGAGCAGTTCTTC
TRBJ1-3	.	TRBV2	.	CASRQGFSSGNTIYF	TGTGCCAGCAGGCAGGGGTTTTCCTCTGGAAACACCATATATTTT
TRBJ1-5	.	TRBV30	.	CAWSLGLNQPQHF	TGTGCCTGGAGTTTGGGACTCAATCAGCCCCAGCATTTT
TRBJ2-2	.	TRBV4-1	.	CASSQDPSLNTGELFF	TGCGCCAGCAGCCAAGACCCTAGCTTGAACACCGGGGAGCTGTTTTTT
TRBJ2-3	.	TRBV7-3	.	CASSLASKDTQYF	TGTGCCAGCAGCTTAGCTAGCAAAGATACGCAGTATTTT
TRBJ1-5	.	TRBV6-5	.	CASSSRPNQPQHF	TGTGCCAGCAGCTCGCGGCCTAATCAGCCCCAGCATTTT
TRBJ1-1	.	TRBV19	.	CASRDFGGSVTEAFF	TGTGCCAGTAGGGATTTCGGGGGGAGCGTCACTGAAGCTTTCTTT
TRBJ1-3	.	TRBV27	.	CASSLSGRGNTIYF	TGTGCCAGCAGTTTATCAGGGAGGGGAAACACCATATATTTT
TRBJ1-4	.	TRBV19	.	CASRAGRTNEKLFF	TGTGCCAGTAGGGCGGGGCGTACTAATGAAAAACTGTTTTTT
TRBJ1-4	.	TRBV12-3/TRBV12-4	.	CASKPGNEKLFF	TGTGCCAGCAAACCGGGGAATGAAAAACTGTTTTTT
TRBJ1-2	.	TRBV28	.	CASSLSRGYTF	TGTGCCAGCAGTTTATCCAGGGGCTACACCTTC
TRBJ1-5	.	TRBV6-5	.	CASRLSGAVNQPQHF	TGTGCCAGCAGACTTTCAGGGGCTGTGAATCAGCCCCAGCATTTT
TRBJ1-2	TRBD1	TRBV11-2	once	CASSRGQDYGYTF	TGTGCCAGCAGCAGGGGACAGGACTATGGCTACACCTTC
TRBJ2-2	TRBD2	TRBV3-1/TRBV3-2	.	CASRGEWYTGELFF	TGTGCCAGCCGGGGGGAATGGTACACCGGGGAGCTGTTTTTT
TRBJ1-1	.	TRBV7-9	.	CASSSTENTEAFF	TGTGCCAGCAGCTCGACAGAGAACACTGAAGCTTTCTTT
TRBJ1-6	.	TRBV19	.	CASKRELRPNSPLHF	TGTGCCAGTAAACGGGAATTGAGACCCAATTCACCCCTCCACTTT
TRBJ1-2	TRBD1	TRBV6-5	.	CASSYSWRGQGYTF	TGTGCCAGCAGTTACTCGTGGAGGGGGCAAGGCTACACCTTC
TRBJ1-5	.	TRBV6-4	.	CASSLAGQQGNQPQHF	TGTGCCAGCAGTTTGGCCGGACAGCAAGGCAATCAGCCCCAGCATTTT
TRBJ1-2	TRBD1	TRBV7-9	.	CASSLGQATNYGYTF	TGTGCCAGCAGCTTGGGACAGGCCACTAACTATGGCTACACCTTC
TRBJ1-4	.	TRBV11-1	.	CASSLGPTNEKLFF	TGTGCCAGCAGCTTGGGGCCAACTAATGAAAAACTGTTTTTT
TRBJ1-1	.	TRBV6-2/TRBV6-3	few	CASSADSWMNTEAFF	TGTGCCAGCAGTGCTGACAGCTGGATGAACACTGAAGCTTTCTTT
TRBJ1-4	.	TRBV21-1	.	CASSPTPTGESNEKLFF	TGTGCCAGCAGCCCGACCCCGACAGGGGAGAGTAATGAAAAACTGTTTTTT
TRBJ2-7	.	TRBV11-2	.	CASSLALASYEQYF	TGTGCCAGCAGCTTAGCCCTAGCATCCTACGAGCAGTACTTC